This TCR beta chain originates from a study of early T cells in non-severe SARS-CoV-2 infection. The study's findings and limits: Database matching using VDJdb favored anti-spike CD8 responses, with private and CD4 specificities left missing.

V dropped 0 bases and J dropped 1 base, with 9 bases sitting between them. Germline V CDR1 and CDR2: SGHTA, FQGNSA. This CDR3 comprises 15 residues. This clonotype was detected only a few times. The antigen remains undetermined. Each single cDNA molecule received a unique molecular identifier. Each CDR3 protein gets one entry after TCRdb re-called the 5' RACE reads with MiXCR. The sample gives 35,000 to 40,000 distinct CDR3 sequences, roughly 6% of which show up once; roughly 26% is in the top ten. The V call is TRBV7-2, the J call TRBJ1-1; tentative D call: TRBD1 (6 bases). The TCR was taken from an adult who was a healthcare worker with PCR-confirmed SARS-CoV-2 infection or an uninfected control (not recorded which). The sample comprised whole blood. The CDR3 region has the DNA TGTGCCAGCAGCTTAGCCGGCAGGGGGAACACTGAAGCTTTCTTT. The encoded protein is CASSLAGRGNTEAFF. The whole variable domain, filled in from reference TRBV7-2 and TRBJ1-1, reads GAGVSQSPSNKVTEKGKDVELRCDPISGHTALYWYRQSLGQGLEFLIYFQGNSAPDKSGLPSDRFSAERTGGSVSTLTIQRTQQEDSAVYLCASSLAGRGNTEAFFGQGTRLTVV.